Shown below are 32 T cell receptor beta chains from a single sample sequenced in a study of human T cells and chemical hapten exposure. TCRdb reprocessed the RACE reads via MiXCR and lists one record per CDR3 protein. This table holds 100,000 or so distinct CDR3 sequences, roughly a tenth found once. Time point meaning: patch test 2, 6 weeks after DPC sensitization. The treatment denotes: therapeutic diphenylcyclopropenone sensitization with weekly scalp DPC. Material: whole blood, obtained in connection with sensitization to the hapten diphenylcyclopropenone (DPC). The source is a woman between 40 and 55 years old with alopecia areata. Some clones in this sample may be carry-over from other donors' samples.

This clonotype was observed many times. V gene TRBV4-1 combines with J gene TRBJ1-4; D might be TRBD1 (5 bases). Trimming took 2 bases from V and 13 from J, leaving 11 bases between them. Germline CDR1 reads MGHRA; CDR2 reads YSYEKL. The CDR3 is 12 amino acids. In nucleotides, the CDR3 is TGCGCCAGCAGCCAAACGGGGGAACTACTGTTTTTT. Amino acid sequence: CASSQTGELLFF.

A few counts support this clonotype. The chain recombines TRBV12-3 or TRBV12-4 with TRBJ1-2; D not resolved. The V end lost 5 bases, the J end lost 2 bases, and 3 bases lay between the germline ends. This CDR3 region has 11 residues. CDR3 nucleotides: TGTGCCAGCAGTATGAACTATGGCTACACCTTC. As protein: CASSMNYGYTF.

The chain couples TRBV10-3 to TRBJ1-1; D call uncertain. CDR1 ENHRY and CDR2 SYGVKD come from the germline V gene. The V end lost 4 bases, the J end lost 1 base, and 7 bases lay between the germline ends. This CDR3 is built from 13 residues. CDR3 sequence reads: CAISGQPNTEAFF. The CDR3 DNA follows: TGTGCCATCAGTGGGCAGCCGAACACTGAAGCTTTCTTT.

A few counts support this clonotype. The chain carries TRBV18 and TRBJ1-1; D not certain. Trimming stripped 2 bases from V and 5 bases from J, with 3 bases between. CDR3 length: 11 amino acids. Germline values: CDR1 KGHSH, CDR2 LQKENI. The CDR3 DNA reads TGTGCCAGCTCACCAGGTACTGAAGCTTTCTTT. It codes for CASSPGTEAFF.

The chain is built from TRBV11-2 and TRBJ2-7; no definite D call. Germline V CDR1 and CDR2: SGHAT, FQNNGV. V lost 5 bases and J 1 base, leaving 6 bases between the germline ends. This CDR3 region has 12 residues. CDR3 DNA sequence: TGTGCCAGCAGCCCAGAATCCTACGAGCAGTACTTC. It specifies CASSPESYEQYF.

The chain carries TRBV28 and TRBJ2-1; TRBD2 might be the D (5 bases). V was clipped by 8 bases and J by 10 bases, with 18 bases between them. Germline assignment: CDR1 MDHEN and CDR2 SYDVKM. The CDR3 spans 13 residues. The CDR3 sequence is CASGYSLAFEQFF. The CDR3 nucleotides are TGTGCCAGCGGTTATTCTCTAGCTTTCGAGCAGTTCTTC.

This clonotype has a handful of counts. V is TRBV9 and J is TRBJ2-3; D possibly corresponds to TRBD1 (6 bases). Germline V CDR1 and CDR2: SGDLS, YYNGEE. The CDR3 is 16 residues long. V was trimmed by 4 bases and J by 1 base, leaving 16 bases between them. The CDR3 sequence is CASSITGTYRTDTQYF. The CDR3 region has the DNA TGTGCCAGCAGCATAACCGGGACATATCGCACAGATACGCAGTATTTT.

The chain couples TRBV7-9 to TRBJ2-5, with 9 bases fitting TRBD1. CDR3 length equals 17 residues. V lost 5 bases to trimming and J lost 5 bases; unmatched junction nucleotides: 15. Germline CDR1 SEHNR, CDR2 FQNEAQ (reference sequence). The CDR3 sequence is CASSGPQDRGRTETQYF. The CDR3 nucleotides read TGTGCCAGCAGCGGGCCCCAGGACAGGGGTAGGACGGAGACCCAGTACTTC.

The chain uses TRBV5-4 and TRBJ2-1; the match to TRBD1 covers 8 bases. Germline CDR1 is SGHNT and CDR2 is YYREEE (reference sequence). J gave up 3 bases and V 1 base, and 3 bases lay outside the gene matches. The length of the CDR3 is 15 residues. The CDR3 DNA follows: TGTGCCAGCAGCTTGAACAGGGGGAACTACAATGAGCAGTTCTTC. Translation gives CASSLNRGNYNEQFF.

This clonotype came up many times. This chain connects TRBV5-4 to TRBJ2-5; the match to TRBD1 covers 10 bases. V lost 9 bases and J lost 1; bases outside the gene matches: 12. This CDR3 region has 16 residues. The V gene's germline CDR1 is SGHNT and CDR2 YYREEE (reference sequence). The CDR3 loop is CATKNRTGGFQETQYF. The CDR3 DNA sequence: TGTGCCACCAAGAACCGGACAGGGGGATTCCAAGAGACCCAGTACTTC.

Only a few counts were recorded for this clonotype. This chain connects TRBV27 to TRBJ2-5; TRBD2 is a possible D gene (5 bases). This CDR3 region has 13 residues. Germline CDR1 and CDR2: MNHEY and SMNVEV (reference sequence). V lost 8 bases and J 5 bases, leaving 15 bases between the germline ends. CDR3 amino acids: CASLNRGEETQYF. The CDR3 DNA is TGTGCCAGCTTAAACCGGGGAGAGGAGACCCAGTACTTC.

In its sample, this clonotype was seen many times. The chain combines TRBV4-3 with TRBJ1-3, with D unresolved. V was pared by 0 bases and J by 2 bases, with 8 bases between. The CDR3 sequence is 15 residues long. Looked up from germline, CDR1 is LGHNA and CDR2 is YSLEER. CDR3 amino acids: CASSQEFRTGNTIYF. The CDR3 nucleotides read TGCGCCAGCAGCCAAGAATTCCGGACTGGAAACACCATATATTTT.

This clonotype was picked up a small number of times. The CDR3 protein is CASRLGTVNEKLFF. Written as DNA, the CDR3 is TGTGCCAGCAGACTAGGGACGGTTAATGAAAAACTGTTTTTT. The chain joins TRBV6-5 to TRBJ1-4; D is possibly TRBD1 (5 bases). Germline CDR1 and CDR2: MNHEY and SVGAGI. CDR3 size: 14 residues. V was cut by 6 bases and J by 4 bases, with 12 bases left in between.

This chain joins TRBV20-1 and TRBJ2-7; 11 bases match TRBD1. V lost 5 bases, J lost 1 base, and 1 base stayed unmatched. There are 13 residues in the CDR3. Germline loops: CDR1 DFQATT, CDR2 SNEGSKA (reference sequence). CDR3 in amino acids: CSAGTGGSYEQYF. As DNA, the CDR3 is TGCAGTGCTGGGACAGGGGGTTCCTACGAGCAGTACTTC.

This clonotype occurred many times. The chain recombines TRBV6-4 with TRBJ2-2; 10 bases agree with TRBD1. Germline CDR1 and CDR2: MRHNA and SNTAGT. This CDR3 has 15 residues. V lost 4 bases to trimming and J lost 3 bases; unmatched junction nucleotides: 2. The CDR3 here is CASSAGTGDTGELFF. In DNA, the CDR3 is TGTGCCAGCAGTGCCGGGACAGGGGACACCGGGGAGCTGTTTTTT.

The rearrangement uses TRBV28 and TRBJ2-3; 9 positions match TRBD2. The CDR3 covers 14 residues. Germline V gene lookup returns CDR1 MDHEN and CDR2 SYDVKM. V was clipped by 8 bases and J by 4 bases; unmatched bases: 7. The CDR3 sequence: CASEGAGGPDTQYF. The CDR3 DNA is TGTGCCAGCGAGGGTGCGGGAGGGCCAGATACGCAGTATTTT.

V and J are TRBV27 and TRBJ2-1; D unresolved. V shed 8 bases and J shed 3 bases, with 5 bases lying between them. This CDR3 region has 11 residues. Germline assignment: CDR1 MNHEY and CDR2 SMNVEV (reference sequence). The CDR3 DNA sequence: TGTGCCAGCGTTAACTACAATGAGCAGTTCTTC. Translated: CASVNYNEQFF.

This clonotype was found a few times. V gene TRBV7-9 combines with J gene TRBJ2-1; weak D call: TRBD2 (6 bases). The CDR3 has 15 amino acids. V shed 3 bases and J shed 1 base, with 10 bases lying between them. The V gene's germline CDR1 is SEHNR and CDR2 FQNEAQ (reference sequence). The CDR3 loop reads CASSLQRVSYNEQFF. Here the CDR3 DNA reads TGTGCCAGCAGCTTGCAGCGGGTATCCTACAATGAGCAGTTCTTC.

This clonotype has at least ten counts. The CDR3 is CASRYTLAESADTQYF. DNA for the CDR3: TGTGCAAGTCGCTATACGCTGGCGGAGTCGGCAGATACGCAGTATTTT. This chain joins TRBV12-2 and TRBJ2-3. TRBV12-2 is shown as a pseudogene. The CDR3 length is 16 residues.

This clonotype occurred many times. V is TRBV20-1 and J is TRBJ2-7; TRBD1 matches at 9 bases. The V gene end was trimmed by 5 bases and the J gene end by 1 base; junction bases not matched to a gene: 9. CDR3 length equals 15 residues. The germline gives CDR1 DFQATT, CDR2 SNEGSKA (reference sequence). For the CDR3, the DNA is TGCAGTGCTCGAGTTCAGGACAGGGGATCCTACGAGCAGTACTTC. Translating gives CSARVQDRGSYEQYF.

The chain employs TRBV7-9 and TRBJ1-2; D gene ambiguous. V dropped 4 bases and J dropped 4 bases, with 19 bases sitting between them. Germline CDR1 reads SEHNR; CDR2 reads FQNEAQ (reference sequence). The length of the CDR3 is 16 residues. CDR3 bases: TGTGCCAGCAGCTCGTCTTGGGGAAAGGGCAGCTATGGCTACACCTTC. It codes for CASSSSWGKGSYGYTF.

The sample holds many counts of this clonotype. The chain uses TRBV6-6 and TRBJ2-7, with TRBD1 identical over 7 bases. This CDR3 region has 16 residues. Per germline, CDR1 MNHNY and CDR2 SVGAGI (reference sequence). With V trimmed by 0 bases and J by 9 bases, 14 bases remained unmatched. This CDR3 is CASSYSARDSMDRQYF. The DNA for the CDR3 is TGTGCCAGCAGTTACTCAGCACGGGACAGCATGGATCGGCAGTACTTC.

CDR3 amino acids: CASSLRSGSSYNEQFF. The CDR3 coding sequence is TGCGCCAGCAGCTTGAGAAGCGGGAGCTCCTACAATGAGCAGTTCTTC. This chain links TRBV5-1 with TRBJ2-1; TRBD2 aligns across 8 bases. V gave up 1 base and J gave up 0 bases; unmatched junction bases: 3. In germline, CDR1 is SGHRS, CDR2 YFSETQ. This CDR3 has 16 residues.

The V and J genes are TRBV5-1 and TRBJ2-2; D may be TRBD2 (5 bases). The germline gives CDR1 SGHRS, CDR2 YFSETQ. Trimming left V 1 base short and J 6 bases short, with 10 bases between. The CDR3 totals 14 residues. CDR3 loop: CASSLNAEAGELFF. CDR3 nucleotide sequence: TGCGCCAGCAGCTTGAATGCGGAGGCCGGGGAGCTGTTTTTT.

The chain combines TRBV6-6 with TRBJ2-5; no firm D call. The germline V and J ends were trimmed by 1 base and 2 bases, with 2 bases remaining between them. In germline, CDR1 is MNHNY, CDR2 SVGAGI (reference sequence). The CDR3 runs to 12 residues. This CDR3 is CASSYYQETQYF. CDR3 DNA: TGTGCCAGCAGTTACTATCAAGAGACCCAGTACTTC.

The chain has TRBV7-8 and TRBJ2-6; D is possibly TRBD2 (6 bases). There are 15 residues in the CDR3. The V end lost 5 bases, the J end lost 2 bases, and 10 bases lay between the germline ends. Germline V CDR1 and CDR2: SGHVS, FQNEAQ. CDR3 bases: TGTGCCAGCAGCGGAGGGATTGCTGGGGCCAACGTCCTGACTTTC. This encodes CASSGGIAGANVLTF. The whole variable domain, filled in from reference TRBV7-8 and TRBJ2-6, reads GAGVSQSPRYKVAKRGQDVALRCDPISGHVSLFWYQQALGQGPEFLTYFQNEAQLDKSGLPSDRFFAERPEGSVSTLKIQRTQQEDSAVYLCASSGGIAGANVLTFGAGSRLTVL.

In this sample, this clonotype turned up many times. The V call is TRBV7-2, the J call TRBJ2-3, with TRBD2 matching over 15 bases. Germline V gives CDR1 SGHTA, CDR2 FQGNSA. This CDR3 has 15 amino acids. With 4 bases clipped from V and 7 bases from J, the junction kept 3 bases outside the gene matches. The CDR3 reads CASSSGLAGGNTQYF. CDR3 DNA: TGTGCCAGCAGCTCGGGACTAGCGGGAGGAAATACGCAGTATTTT.

The V gene is TRBV20-1, the J gene TRBJ1-5; 12 bases match TRBD1. Germline lookup yields CDR1 DFQATT and CDR2 SNEGSKA (reference sequence). CDR3 length: 16 amino acids. Trimming removed 2 bases from V and 3 bases from J; junction bases left unmatched: 5. CDR3 coding DNA: TGCAGTGCTAGAATAGGGACAGGGGGCAACAATCAGCCCCAGCATTTT. Protein product: CSARIGTGGNNQPQHF.

The chain uses TRBV24-1 and TRBJ2-1; 7 bases line up with TRBD1. The germline CDR1 and CDR2 sequences are KGHDR and SFDVKD. Trimming at V came to 3 bases and at J to 6 bases, leaving 7 bases not matched to a gene. The CDR3 sequence is 15 residues long. The CDR3 nucleotides are TGTGCCACCAGTGATCCCGGGACAGTCCTCAATGAGCAGTTCTTC. Translated, it gives CATSDPGTVLNEQFF.

The chain uses TRBV6-1 and TRBJ1-6; TRBD1 aligns across 9 bases. The V segment lost 7 bases and the J segment 9 bases; nucleotides outside the gene matches: 10. The germline V gene has CDR1 MNHNS and CDR2 SASEGT. This CDR3 has 15 residues. CDR3 sequence (DNA): TGTGCCAGCACTGATGACAGGGGGAGTCTTTCACCCCTCCACTTT. As protein: CASTDDRGSLSPLHF.

The chain has TRBV29-1 and TRBJ1-1, with D tentatively TRBD1 (6 bases). CDR1 and CDR2 from the germline V gene are SQVTM and ANQGSEA. CDR3 length: 12 amino acids. The V end lost 5 bases, the J end lost 1 base, and 8 bases lay between the germline ends. CDR3 DNA: TGCAGCGTTCAGACAGGGAACACTGAAGCTTTCTTT. Translation: CSVQTGNTEAFF.

With respect to this clonotype: Likely a read error: the CDR3 ends without its conserved phenylalanine or tryptophan. The chain couples TRBV6-6 to TRBJ2-1; a weak D match, TRBD2 (6 bases). Trimming removed 0 bases from V and 3 bases from J, with 15 bases in between. The germline CDR1 and CDR2 sequences are MNHNY and SVGAGI (reference sequence). This CDR3 comprises 17 residues. CDR3 residues: CASSYSPRLGRYNEQFI. DNA of the CDR3: TGTGCCAGCAGTTACTCTCCTAGACTAGGTCGCTACAATGAGCAGTTCATC.